Here is one TCR beta chain with its context. Its antigen is currently unknown. Germline values: CDR1 SGDLS, CDR2 YYNGEE. J gave up 0 bases and V 4 bases, and 7 bases lay outside the gene matches. The CDR3 spans 15 residues. The protocol was immunoSEQ multiplex PCR, while the TCRdb copy is restricted to in-frame clones and leaves out a portion. Altogether about 2.3 million clones are present, more than 85% being singletons, with the ten largest covering 0.39%. The data stem from a study of shared clonotypes between healthy human individuals. Study-level background: Used for every donor were three CD4 naive, three CD4 memory, two CD8 naive and one CD8 memory plate.

Study-level results: Non-shared clonotypes displayed generation probabilities falling below those of clonotypes present in all four donors.

The clonotype originates from a man between 18 and 29 years old in good health. Some clones in this sample may be carry-over from other donors' samples. The sequenced sample consisted of naive CD4+ T cells from PBMCs. Specified subset: CD45RA+ positively selected. The gene calls are TRBV9 and TRBJ2-7, with TRBD2 matching over 7 bases. The CDR3 DNA reads as TGTGCCAGCAGCACGGGAGGAAGGAGCTCCTACGAGCAGTACTTC. It translates to CASSTGGRSSYEQYF. Combining the CDR3 with reference TRBV9 and TRBJ2-7 gives the whole variable domain DSGVTQTPKHLITATGQRVTLRCSPRSGDLSVYWYQQSLDQGLQFLIQYYNGEERAKGNILERFSAQQFPDLHSELNLSSLELGDSALYFCASSTGGRSSYEQYFGPGTRLTVT.